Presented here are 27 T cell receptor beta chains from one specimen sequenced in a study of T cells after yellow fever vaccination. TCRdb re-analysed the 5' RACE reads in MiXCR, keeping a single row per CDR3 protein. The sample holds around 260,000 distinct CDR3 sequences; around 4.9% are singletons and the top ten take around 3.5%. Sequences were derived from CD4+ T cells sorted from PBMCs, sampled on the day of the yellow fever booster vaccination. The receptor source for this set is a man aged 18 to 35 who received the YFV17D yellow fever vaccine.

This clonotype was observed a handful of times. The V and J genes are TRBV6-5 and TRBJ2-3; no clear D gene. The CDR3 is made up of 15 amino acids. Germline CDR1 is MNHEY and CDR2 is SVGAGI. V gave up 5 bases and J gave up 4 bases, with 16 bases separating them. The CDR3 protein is CASSILHGSADTQYF. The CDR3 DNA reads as TGTGCCAGCAGTATCTTACATGGATCGGCAGATACGCAGTATTTT.

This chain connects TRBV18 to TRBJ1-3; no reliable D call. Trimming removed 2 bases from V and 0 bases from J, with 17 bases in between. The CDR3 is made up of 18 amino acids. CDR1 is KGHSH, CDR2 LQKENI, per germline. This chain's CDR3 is CASSPATRSLLSGNTIYF. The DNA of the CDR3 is TGTGCCAGCTCACCAGCTACCCGGTCCTTACTCTCTGGAAACACCATATATTTT.

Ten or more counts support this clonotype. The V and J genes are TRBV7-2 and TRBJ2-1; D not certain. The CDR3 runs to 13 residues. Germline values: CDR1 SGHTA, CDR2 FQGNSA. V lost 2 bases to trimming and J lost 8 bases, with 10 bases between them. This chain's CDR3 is CASSLSGNHEQFF. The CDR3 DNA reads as TGTGCCAGCAGCTTATCTGGGAATCATGAGCAGTTCTTC.

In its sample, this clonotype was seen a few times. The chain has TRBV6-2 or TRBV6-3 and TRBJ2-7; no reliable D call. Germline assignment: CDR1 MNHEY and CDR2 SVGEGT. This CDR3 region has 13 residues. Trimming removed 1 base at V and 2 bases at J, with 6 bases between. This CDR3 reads CASSYLQTYEQYF. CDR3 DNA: TGTGCCAGCAGTTACTTACAGACCTACGAGCAGTACTTC.

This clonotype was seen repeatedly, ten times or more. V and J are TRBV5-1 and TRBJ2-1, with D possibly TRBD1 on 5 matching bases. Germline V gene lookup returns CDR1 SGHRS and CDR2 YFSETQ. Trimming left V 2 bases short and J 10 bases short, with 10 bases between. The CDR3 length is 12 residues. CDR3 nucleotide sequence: TGCGCCAGCAGCTTCAGGGCGAGAGAGCAGTTCTTC. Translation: CASSFRAREQFF.

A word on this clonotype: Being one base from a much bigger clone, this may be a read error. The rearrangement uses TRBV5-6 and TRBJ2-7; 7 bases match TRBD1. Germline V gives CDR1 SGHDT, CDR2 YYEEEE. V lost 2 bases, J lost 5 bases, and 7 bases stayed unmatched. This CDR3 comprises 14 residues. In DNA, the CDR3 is TGTGCCAGCAGCTTAGGGGACAGAGCCCACGAGCAGTACTTC. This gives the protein CASSLGDRAHEQYF.

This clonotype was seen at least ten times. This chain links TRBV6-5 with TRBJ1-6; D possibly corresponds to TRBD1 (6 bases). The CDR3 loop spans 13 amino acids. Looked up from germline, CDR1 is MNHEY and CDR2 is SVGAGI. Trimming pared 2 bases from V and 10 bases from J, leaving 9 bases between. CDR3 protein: CASSYKGDSPLHF. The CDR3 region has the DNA TGTGCCAGCAGTTACAAGGGGGACTCACCCCTCCACTTT.

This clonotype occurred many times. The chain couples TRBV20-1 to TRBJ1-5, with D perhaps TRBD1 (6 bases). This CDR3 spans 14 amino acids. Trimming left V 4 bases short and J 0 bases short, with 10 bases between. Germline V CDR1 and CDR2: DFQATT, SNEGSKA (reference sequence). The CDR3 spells CSAMGGLSNQPQHF. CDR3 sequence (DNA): TGCAGTGCTATGGGGGGGCTTAGCAATCAGCCCCAGCATTTT.

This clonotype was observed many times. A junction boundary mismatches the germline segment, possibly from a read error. CDR3 coding DNA: TGTGCCAGCACCGATCGTAGGACAGGGGGCCAGATCTTC. Translating it yields CASTDRRTGGQIF. The chain has TRBV12-3 or TRBV12-4 and TRBJ2-7; 11 positions match TRBD1. The CDR3 is 13 residues long.

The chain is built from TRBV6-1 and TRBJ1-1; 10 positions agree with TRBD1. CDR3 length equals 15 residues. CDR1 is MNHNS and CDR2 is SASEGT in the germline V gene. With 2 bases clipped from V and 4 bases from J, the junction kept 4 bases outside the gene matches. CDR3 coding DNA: TGTGCCAGCAGTGAATTACGACAGGGGGCCACTGAAGCTTTCTTT. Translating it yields CASSELRQGATEAFF.

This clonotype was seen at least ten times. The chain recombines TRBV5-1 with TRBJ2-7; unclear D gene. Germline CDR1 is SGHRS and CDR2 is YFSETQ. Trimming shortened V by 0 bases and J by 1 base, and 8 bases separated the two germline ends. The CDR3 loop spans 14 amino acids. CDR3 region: CASSLDSPSYEQYF. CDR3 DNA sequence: TGCGCCAGCAGCTTGGACAGCCCTTCCTACGAGCAGTACTTC.

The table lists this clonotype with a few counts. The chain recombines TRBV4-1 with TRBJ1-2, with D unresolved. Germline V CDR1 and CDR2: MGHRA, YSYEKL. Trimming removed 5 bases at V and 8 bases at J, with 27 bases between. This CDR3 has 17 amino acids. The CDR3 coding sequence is TGCGCCAGCAGCTCCCTGGGAACATCGAATCTAATAGGGGGCTACACCTTC. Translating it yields CASSSLGTSNLIGGYTF.

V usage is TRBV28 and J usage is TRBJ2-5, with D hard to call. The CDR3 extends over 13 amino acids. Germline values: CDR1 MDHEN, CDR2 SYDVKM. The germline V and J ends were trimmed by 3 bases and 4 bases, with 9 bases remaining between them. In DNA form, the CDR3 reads TGTGCCAGCAGTTTGTGGGTGGTAGAGACCCAGTACTTC. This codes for CASSLWVVETQYF.

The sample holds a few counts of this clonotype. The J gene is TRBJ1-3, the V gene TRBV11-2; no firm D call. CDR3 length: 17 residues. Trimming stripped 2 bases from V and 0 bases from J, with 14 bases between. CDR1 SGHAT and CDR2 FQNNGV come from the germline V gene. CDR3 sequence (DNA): TGTGCCAGCAGCTTAATCCGCCCCGAAAGCTCTGGAAACACCATATATTTT. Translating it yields CASSLIRPESSGNTIYF.

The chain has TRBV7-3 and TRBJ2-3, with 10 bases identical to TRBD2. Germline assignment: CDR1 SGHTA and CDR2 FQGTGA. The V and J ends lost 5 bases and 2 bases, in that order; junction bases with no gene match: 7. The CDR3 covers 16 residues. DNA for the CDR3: TGTGCCAGCAGCCAGGGGACTAGCGAATTCACAGATACGCAGTATTTT. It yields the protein CASSQGTSEFTDTQYF.

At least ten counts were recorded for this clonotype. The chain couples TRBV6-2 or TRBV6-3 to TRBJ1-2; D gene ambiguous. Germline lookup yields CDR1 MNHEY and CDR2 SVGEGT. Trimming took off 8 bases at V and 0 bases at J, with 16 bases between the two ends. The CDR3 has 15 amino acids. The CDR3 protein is CASCRGELANYGYTF. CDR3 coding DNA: TGTGCCAGCTGCCGCGGGGAGTTAGCTAACTATGGCTACACCTTC.

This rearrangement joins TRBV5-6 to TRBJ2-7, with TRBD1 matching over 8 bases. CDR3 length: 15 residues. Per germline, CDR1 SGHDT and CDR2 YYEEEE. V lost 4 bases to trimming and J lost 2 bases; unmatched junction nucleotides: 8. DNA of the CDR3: TGTGCCAGCAGCCCCACCCCGGGACAGGCCTACGAGCAGTACGTC. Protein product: CASSPTPGQAYEQYV.

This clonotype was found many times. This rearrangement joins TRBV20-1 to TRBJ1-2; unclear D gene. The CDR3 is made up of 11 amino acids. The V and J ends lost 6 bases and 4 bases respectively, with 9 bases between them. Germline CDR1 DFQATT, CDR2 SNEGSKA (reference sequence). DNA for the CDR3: TGCAGTGCAGGGCCCTTCTATGGCTACACCTTC. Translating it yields CSAGPFYGYTF.

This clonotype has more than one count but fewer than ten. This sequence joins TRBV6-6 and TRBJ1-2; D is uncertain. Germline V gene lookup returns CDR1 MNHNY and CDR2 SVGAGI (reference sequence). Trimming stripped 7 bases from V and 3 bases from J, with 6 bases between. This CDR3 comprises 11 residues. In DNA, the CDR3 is TGTGCCAGCACCATGGACTATGGCTACACCTTC. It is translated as CASTMDYGYTF.

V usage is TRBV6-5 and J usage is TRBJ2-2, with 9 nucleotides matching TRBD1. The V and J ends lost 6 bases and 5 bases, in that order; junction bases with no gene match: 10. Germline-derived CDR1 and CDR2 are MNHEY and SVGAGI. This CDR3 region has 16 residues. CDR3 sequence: CASRPTGTGRTGELFF. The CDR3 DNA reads TGTGCCAGCAGACCAACCGGGACAGGGCGGACCGGGGAGCTGTTTTTT.

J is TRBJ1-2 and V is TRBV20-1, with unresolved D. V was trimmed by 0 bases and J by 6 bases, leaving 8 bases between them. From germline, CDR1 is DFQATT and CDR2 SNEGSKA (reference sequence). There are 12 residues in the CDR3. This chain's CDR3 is CSARDLADGYTF. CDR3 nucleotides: TGCAGTGCTAGAGACTTGGCGGATGGCTACACCTTC.

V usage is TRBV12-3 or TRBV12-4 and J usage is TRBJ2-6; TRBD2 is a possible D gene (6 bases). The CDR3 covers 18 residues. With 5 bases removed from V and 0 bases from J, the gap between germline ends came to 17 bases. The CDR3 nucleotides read TGTGCCAGCAGTAGCCGCGGCGGGGCGAGCTCTGGGGCCAACGTCCTGACTTTC. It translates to CASSSRGGASSGANVLTF.

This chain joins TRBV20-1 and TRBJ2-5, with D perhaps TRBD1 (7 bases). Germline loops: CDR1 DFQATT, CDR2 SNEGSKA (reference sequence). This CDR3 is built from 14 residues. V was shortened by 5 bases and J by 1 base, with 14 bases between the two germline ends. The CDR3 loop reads CSAVRGRPQETQYF. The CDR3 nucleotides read TGCAGTGCTGTCAGGGGGAGGCCCCAAGAGACCCAGTACTTC.

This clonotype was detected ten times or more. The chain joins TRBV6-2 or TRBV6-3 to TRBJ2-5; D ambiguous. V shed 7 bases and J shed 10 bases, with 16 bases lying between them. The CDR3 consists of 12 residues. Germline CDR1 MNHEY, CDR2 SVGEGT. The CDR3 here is CASTDRIRDQYF. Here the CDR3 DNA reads TGTGCCAGCACCGACCGGATTAGGGACCAGTACTTC.

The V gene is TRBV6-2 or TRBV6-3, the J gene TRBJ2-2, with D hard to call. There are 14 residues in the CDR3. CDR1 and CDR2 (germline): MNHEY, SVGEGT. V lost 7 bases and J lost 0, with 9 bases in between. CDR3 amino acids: CASIRSTNTGELFF. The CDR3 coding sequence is TGTGCCAGCATTCGATCAACGAACACCGGGGAGCTGTTTTTT.

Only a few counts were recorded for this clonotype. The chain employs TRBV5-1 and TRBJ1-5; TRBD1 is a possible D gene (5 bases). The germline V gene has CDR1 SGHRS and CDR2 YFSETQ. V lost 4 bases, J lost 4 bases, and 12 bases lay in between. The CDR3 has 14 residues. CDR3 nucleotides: TGCGCCAGCAGCGCCGGGACGGAGAATCAGCCCCAGCATTTT. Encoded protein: CASSAGTENQPQHF.

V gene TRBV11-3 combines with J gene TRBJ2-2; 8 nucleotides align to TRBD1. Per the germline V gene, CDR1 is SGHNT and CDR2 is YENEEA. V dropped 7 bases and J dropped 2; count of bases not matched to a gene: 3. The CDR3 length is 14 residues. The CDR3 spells CASTGQDNTGELFF. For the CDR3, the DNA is TGTGCCAGCACGGGACAGGATAACACCGGGGAGCTGTTTTTT.